These 22 T cell receptor beta chains share one sample of origin, sequenced in a study of blood T cell repertoires in COVID-19. Data came from immunoSEQ multiplex PCR; TCRdb stores just in-frame clones and leaves some out. The table includes a few hundred thousand clones, roughly 89% detected once. The sample comprised PBMCs or T cells enriched from blood (not recorded which). Source of these receptors: a woman in her forties or fifties who had recovered from COVID-19.

The rearrangement uses TRBV7-8 and TRBJ1-1; TRBD1 matches at 9 bases. V shed 5 bases, J shed 6 bases, and the junction held 7 bases outside the gene matches. This CDR3 is 14 amino acids long. From germline, CDR1 is SGHVS and CDR2 FQNEAQ. For the CDR3, the DNA is TGTGCCAGCAGCGCCGGACAGGGGCACGCTGAAGCTTTCTTT. It translates to CASSAGQGHAEAFF.

The J gene is TRBJ2-3, the V gene TRBV16; TRBD2 matches at 9 bases. The germline CDR1 and CDR2 sequences are KGHSY and FQNENV. The V and J ends lost 6 bases and 2 bases, in that order; junction bases with no gene match: 15. This CDR3 has 18 residues. In DNA, the CDR3 is TGTGCCAGCAGACAACGGCGGGGGGGCGCAATTTACACAGATACGCAGTATTTT. This sequence encodes CASRQRRGGAIYTDTQYF.

The rearrangement joins TRBV5-5 to TRBJ2-6, with D possibly TRBD1 on 5 matching bases. V shed 4 bases and J shed 0 bases, with 8 bases lying between them. Germline values: CDR1 SGHKS, CDR2 YYEKEE (reference sequence). The CDR3 runs 15 residues. CDR3 DNA: TGTGCCAGCAGCCGACAGTTCTCTGGGGCCAACGTCCTGACTTTC. Translation: CASSRQFSGANVLTF.

This clone was recorded only once. CDR3 nucleotide sequence: TGCGCCAGCAGCTTTAATGGTAGGGGGACCATTAATGAAAAACTGTTTTTT. It yields the protein CASSFNGRGTINEKLFF. This chain links TRBV5-1 with TRBJ1-4; possibly TRBD1 for D (6 bases). CDR1 and CDR2 (germline): SGHRS, YFSETQ. V was pared by 2 bases and J by 4 bases, with 18 bases between. This CDR3 is 17 amino acids long.

The chain uses TRBV6-2 or TRBV6-3 and TRBJ1-2, with D maybe TRBD1 (5 bases). Trimming cost V 6 bases and J 4 bases, with 18 bases left between them. This CDR3 has 15 residues. Germline CDR1 reads MNHEY; CDR2 reads SVGEGT. Here the CDR3 reads CASSWARASPYGYTF. In DNA form, the CDR3 reads TGTGCCAGCAGCTGGGCCAGGGCGTCGCCCTATGGCTACACCTTC.

The chain is built from TRBV15 and TRBJ1-6, with D uncertain. The CDR3 has 14 amino acids. The V and J ends lost 1 base and 9 bases respectively, with 10 bases between them. From germline, CDR1 is LNHNV and CDR2 YYDKDF (reference sequence). The CDR3 is CATSRGGGGSPLHF. CDR3 nucleotides: TGTGCCACCAGCAGAGGAGGAGGCGGTTCACCCCTCCACTTT.

The J gene is TRBJ2-1, the V gene TRBV28; D gene unclear. The V gene lost 3 bases and the J gene lost 0 bases, with 6 bases spanning the gap. Germline V gene lookup returns CDR1 MDHEN and CDR2 SYDVKM. The CDR3 is 14 amino acids. CDR3 DNA: TGTGCCAGCAGTTTTCGTAGCTCCTACAATGAGCAGTTCTTC. Protein sequence: CASSFRSSYNEQFF.

The rearrangement uses TRBV19 and TRBJ1-1; possibly TRBD1 for D (6 bases). This CDR3 contains 14 residues. Looked up from germline, CDR1 is LNHDA and CDR2 is SQIVND (reference sequence). Trimming pared 6 bases from V and 4 bases from J, leaving 15 bases between. The CDR3 sequence: CASRSRGGGTEAFF. The CDR3 DNA reads as TGTGCCAGTAGGAGCCGGGGAGGGGGCACTGAAGCTTTCTTT.

As DNA, the CDR3 is TGTGCCAGCAGAAAGGGGGTGGGGGAGCAGTACTTC. Translating gives CASRKGVGEQYF. This chain connects TRBV5-4 to TRBJ2-7; possibly TRBD1 for D (6 bases). Germline V gene lookup returns CDR1 SGHNT and CDR2 YYREEE (reference sequence). V lost 5 bases and J 7 bases, leaving 13 bases between the germline ends. The CDR3 length is 12 residues.

The chain combines TRBV10-3 with TRBJ2-1; 10 bases line up with TRBD1. From germline, CDR1 is ENHRY and CDR2 SYGVKD. After removal of 10 bases from V and 4 bases from J, the junction contained 16 bases not matched to a gene. The CDR3 has 17 residues. The CDR3 region is CATQQSGGTGDYNEQFF. The CDR3 coding sequence is TGTGCCACCCAGCAATCAGGCGGGACAGGGGATTACAATGAGCAGTTCTTC.

This clone was detected only once. J is TRBJ2-1 and V is TRBV2; 7 bases are a match to TRBD1. CDR1 is SNHLY, CDR2 FYNNEI, per germline. The CDR3 sequence is 14 residues long. The ends lost 4 bases at V and 5 bases at J; junction bases unmatched: 5. As DNA, the CDR3 is TGTGCCAGCAGTGGACAGGGCCCCAACAATGAGCAGTTCTTC. The encoded protein is CASSGQGPNNEQFF.

This rearrangement joins TRBV28 to TRBJ1-4; D gene ambiguous. The CDR3 consists of 15 residues. Germline CDR1 reads MDHEN; CDR2 reads SYDVKM. V was shortened by 3 bases and J by 2 bases, with 10 bases between the two germline ends. Here the CDR3 DNA reads TGTGCCAGCAGTTTTAGGCGGGCGACTAATGAAAAACTGTTTTTT. Its protein product is CASSFRRATNEKLFF.

This sequence joins TRBV6-5 and TRBJ2-7, with 10 bases identical to TRBD1. The CDR3 covers 13 residues. V dropped 5 bases and J dropped 3; count of bases not matched to a gene: 1. Germline assignment: CDR1 MNHEY and CDR2 SVGAGI. CDR3 nucleotides: TGTGCCAGCAGTAGGGACAGGGGCTACGAGCAGTACTTC. Protein sequence: CASSRDRGYEQYF.

The V gene is TRBV4-1, the J gene TRBJ2-7; D is possibly TRBD2 (5 bases). The CDR3 has 16 amino acids. The germline V gene has CDR1 MGHRA and CDR2 YSYEKL. Trimming removed 4 bases from V and 1 base from J, with 17 bases in between. Here the CDR3 reads CASSRTGLSASYEQYF. The CDR3 bases are TGCGCCAGCAGCCGGACCGGACTCTCGGCGTCCTACGAGCAGTACTTC.

The chain links TRBV28 to TRBJ2-7; D may be TRBD1 (6 bases). V was clipped by 3 bases and J by 0 bases, with 6 bases between them. The germline V gene encodes CDR1 MDHEN and CDR2 SYDVKM. CDR3 length: 13 amino acids. The CDR3 DNA reads as TGTGCCAGCAGTTTGGGACACTCCTACGAGCAGTACTTC. Protein product: CASSLGHSYEQYF. Supplemented by reference TRBV28 and TRBJ2-7, the full variable domain reads DVKVTQSSRYLVKRTGEKVFLECVQDMDHENMFWYRQDPGLGLRLIYFSYDVKMKEKGDIPEGYSVSREKKERFSLILESASTNQTSMYLCASSLGHSYEQYFGPGTRLTVT.

This clone was counted between two and nine times. The chain carries TRBV6-5 and TRBJ1-2; 7 nucleotides match TRBD1. The V and J ends lost 6 bases and 4 bases, in that order; junction bases with no gene match: 5. The germline V gene has CDR1 MNHEY and CDR2 SVGAGI. The CDR3 consists of 13 residues. CDR3 in amino acids: CASSRGQAYGYTF. In DNA, the CDR3 is TGTGCCAGCAGCCGCGGACAGGCCTATGGCTACACCTTC.

V usage is TRBV19 and J usage is TRBJ1-2, with D perhaps TRBD1 (5 bases). Trimming took off 5 bases at V and 8 bases at J, with 27 bases between the two ends. Looked up from germline, CDR1 is LNHDA and CDR2 is SQIVND (reference sequence). CDR3 length: 17 residues. This CDR3 reads CASSQILRQLLSTGYTF. Here the CDR3 DNA reads TGTGCCAGTAGTCAAATCTTGCGACAGTTGCTTTCTACGGGCTACACCTTC.

This clone has more than one count but fewer than ten. The rearrangement joins TRBV28 to TRBJ1-4; the D is unclear. The CDR3 is 16 amino acids. Trimming removed 2 bases from V and 7 bases from J, with 17 bases in between. Germline CDR1 reads MDHEN; CDR2 reads SYDVKM. The CDR3 reads CASSLQSHFGIEKLFF. CDR3 bases: TGTGCCAGCAGTTTACAGTCCCATTTCGGGATTGAAAAACTGTTTTTT.

The J gene is TRBJ2-5, the V gene TRBV3-1 (or the pseudogene TRBV3-2); TRBD1 might be the D (6 bases). The CDR3 has 15 residues. V dropped 4 bases and J dropped 4 bases, with 16 bases sitting between them. Germline V gene lookup returns CDR1 LGHDT and CDR2 YNNKEL (reference sequence). The CDR3 DNA sequence: TGTGCCAGCAGCCTCAGGGGCTCCGCCCCAGAGACCCAGTACTTC. This codes for CASSLRGSAPETQYF.

The V call is TRBV19, the J call TRBJ1-3; D gene unclear. V was pared by 3 bases and J by 4 bases, with 16 bases between. CDR3 length: 16 residues. Germline assignment: CDR1 LNHDA and CDR2 SQIVND (reference sequence). In DNA form, the CDR3 reads TGTGCCAGTAGTATCCCCAGGACCGGCGGGGGAAACACCATATATTTT. It yields the protein CASSIPRTGGGNTIYF.

This clone has a count of ten or more. The V and J genes are TRBV29-1 and TRBJ1-2, with D uncertain. CDR1 and CDR2 from the germline V gene are SQVTM and ANQGSEA. The V and J ends lost 2 bases and 3 bases respectively, with 7 bases between them. The CDR3 spans 12 residues. Here the CDR3 reads CSVESLDYGYTF. CDR3 nucleotides: TGCAGCGTTGAAAGCCTGGACTATGGCTACACCTTC.

The chain employs TRBV6-5 and TRBJ1-1, with 7 bases identical to TRBD1. CDR3 length equals 13 residues. V was pared by 6 bases and J by 5 bases, with 6 bases of the junction left unmatched. CDR1 and CDR2 (germline): MNHEY, SVGAGI. CDR3 region: CASRLTGRTEAFF. The DNA for the CDR3 is TGTGCCAGCAGATTGACAGGGAGAACTGAAGCTTTCTTT.